This T cell receptor beta chain was sequenced during a study of cytomegalovirus exposure and HLA in healthy donors (TCRdb year 2017). With respect to the entire study: An earlier analysis of several hundred of the donors reported 276 Gb of sequence data and 95 million to 140 million unique TCR beta sequences obtained from around 170 million T cells. An early release covering roughly 640 HLA-typed donors comprised 250 to 350 gigabases of sequencing data and 85 million to 100 million unique TCR sequences. Of the 300 to 500 genotyped donors, roughly 80% were placed in the genetic ancestry cluster associated with self-reported Caucasian donors. The study was designed to test whether signatures of past pathogen exposure could be identified by cataloging public T cell receptors. Using immunosequencing, the study profiled T cell repertoires from fewer than 700 subjects and related those repertoires to cytomegalovirus serostatus. Besides the first cohort of 500 to 700 subjects, a separate validation cohort made up of over a hundred different subjects was used. The study combined high-throughput TCR immunosequencing, statistical association of individual TCRs with disease status, and machine learning to predict cytomegalovirus infection status. A later analysis re-analyzed previously published TCR beta repertoires from roughly 690 donors and added high-resolution HLA genotyping to study TCR occurrence patterns. The later analysis used no new phenotypic data to find candidate immune exposures, relying instead on TCR beta sequences and their occurrence across donors. An earlier analysis of 587 of the donors applied high-throughput TCR beta sequencing to assess whether each TCR beta V gene segment acted as functional or pseudogenic. Donor age, sex, ethnicity and CMV serostatus were compiled together with the repertoire data. A later genetic analysis used genome-wide SNP genotypes for about 65% of the roughly 700 donors, treating that subset as a discovery cohort. Every repertoire in the discovery cohort had been generated on one and the same sequencing platform. Both class I and class II loci were covered by HLA typing, at four-digit resolution. Typing coverage differed by locus: A, B, C, DRB1 and DQB1 were typed in roughly 629-640 donors, DQA1 in 500 to 550, DPA1 in roughly 590, and DPB1 in approximately 450. Roughly five DR-DQ haplotypes were treated as single units for association and clustering because of strong linkage in the cohort. On average, 235,054 unique TCR beta nucleotide sequences were sequenced per donor among 300 to 500 genotyped donors of the cohort, with roughly 18% of those sequences being non-productive. The research as a whole found: In a later genetic analysis, a missense DCLRE1C variant was associated with V-gene and J-gene trimming of TCR beta chains, and the association was replicated in an independent cohort. In a later analysis, several top co-occurrence clusters were reported to appear linked to parvovirus B19, influenza, CMV and Epstein-Barr virus. HLA typing was unavailable for some donors at each locus, so association tests used only the typed subset. A later genetic analysis reported fewer N-insertions in productive TCRs among donors in an Asian-associated ancestry cluster than the 666-donor mean. In both the original and validation cohorts, the classifier was reported to diagnose cytomegalovirus status with high specificity and sensitivity. In a later analysis, about 17,000 TCR beta sequences were associated with specific HLA alleles at a false discovery rate of 0.05. Compared with equally common non-associated chains, HLA-associated TCR beta chains in a later analysis were more clonally expanded and had lower generation probabilities. In vitro tests confirmed that three of the cytomegalovirus-associated TCR beta chains recognize cytomegalovirus antigens. This cohort had only TCR beta chains sequenced, and the lack of alpha or paired-chain data limited which features could be detected. Most TCR sequences were seen in very few donors, while some public TCRs were found in many individuals. Because the 87-base-pair reads could not distinguish some IMGT-functional V segments, including TRBV6-2 and TRBV6-3, those segments were excluded. A group of highly shared sequence variants was considered likely to be a technical artifact of the sequencing pipeline. According to a later analysis, TCR association rates differed among HLA loci, with DRB1 alleles showing the most associated TCRs and HLA-C alleles showing the fewest. In an earlier analysis of roughly 560 of the donors, most TCR beta V segments were observed in productive rearrangements about 90% or about 30% of the time, broadly matching IMGT annotations. Assigning TCR associations to individual alleles was difficult when HLA alleles, especially DR and DQ, strongly co-occurred. Roughly 17 rarely observed V segments, including chromosome 9 orphons, were excluded from the earlier analysis of about 500 of the donors because counts were too low. In the study, about 150 TCR beta chains were listed as associated with cytomegalovirus. A later analysis found that most CMV-associated TCR beta chains appeared HLA-restricted, with HLA associations seemingly driven largely by CMV exposure. Sequencing depth was assumed to be roughly uniform across donors in the presence/absence analyses, though that assumption may not hold. A further reported finding was that TCR beta sequences accurately predicted the HLA-A and HLA-B alleles for most subjects in the first cohort. It was suggested by the authors that the approach could potentially be generalized to other disease states and immunological phenotypes. Immune exposure information for the cohort was limited to CMV serostatus. Linkage disequilibrium might explain the correlated functional status among segregating V segments, but an unknown experimental factor could not be ruled out.

The protocol used for the library was the immunoSEQ multiplex PCR assay. For the multiplex PCR, a mixture combining 60 forward primers for TCR Vbeta segments and 13 reverse primers for TCR Jbeta segments was used. The CDR3 region of rearranged TCR beta genes was amplified from genomic DNA by a multiplex PCR assay. The Illumina HiSeq System was used to sequence the amplified TCR beta libraries as 87-base-pair reads. On the study's bioinformatics: A later analysis tallied 70 million to 100 million unique TCR beta chains across the 666 repertoires, and around 9.9 million of those chains were shared by two or more donors. To remove PCR and sequencing errors, raw reads were error-corrected and collapsed into unique sequences using a nearest-neighbor algorithm that merged closely related sequences. V, D and J gene segments were assigned by aligning CDR3 sequences to IMGT reference sequences. Each retained sequence needed at least a six-nucleotide match to both a V gene segment and a J gene segment. Rearrangements were classified as productive when the CDR3 lacked stop codons and remained in frame with V and J, and all other rearrangements were classified as non-productive. CDR3 was defined by IMGT convention, running from the second conserved V-encoded cysteine to the conserved J-encoded phenylalanine. The earlier analysis of about 610 of the donors excluded sequences that lacked an unambiguous match to a single V gene segment. An earlier analysis of about 590 of the donors classified V segments as functional when productive rearrangements were above 56.7% and as segregating when the standard deviation between donors was above 5%. A statistical classification framework was built to diagnose cytomegalovirus status from the catalog of TCR beta chain sequences. In a later analysis, V and J genes were assigned by comparing TCR nucleotide sequences against IMGT/GENE-DB human TR gene sequences. A later analysis assigned CDR3 sequences and most-parsimonious VDJ recombination scenarios with the TCRdist pipeline. In a later analysis, every TCR beta chain was defined by the combination of its CDR3 amino acid sequence and its V-gene family, and reads without a unique V-gene family were dropped. To address suspected cross-contamination and a sequencing artifact, a later analysis removed approximately 600 highly shared, low-generation-probability nucleotide sequences. A later analysis calculated a clonal expansion index for each public chain from normalized within-repertoire ranks of inferred template counts. A later analysis computed generation probabilities with a VDJ recombination model fitted to out-of-frame rearrangements, and checked the results against IGoR. In a later analysis, hypergeometric tests were used to score TCR-TCR, TCR-HLA and TCR-CMV co-occurrence, with a repertoire-size bias correction applied to TCR pairs. A later analysis estimated false discovery rates by permuting HLA or CMV assignments 20 times. In a later analysis, co-occurring TCRs were grouped with DBSCAN, and TCRdist sequence similarity was added when clustering was performed within HLA-allele-positive subsets. For co-occurrence clustering, repertoires with fewer than 30,000 or more than 120,000 public chains were excluded, along with roughly 5 repertoires with anomalous nucleotide sharing. Not all clones reach the TCRdb copy of this immuneACCESS table, which keeps in-frame sequences only. Checked studies attribute under half of the gap to unresolved V genes and leave the rest unexplained. Clone size and V and J calls were adopted from that table, with D and trimming inferred from the DNA. This sample lists around 100,000 clones; over 65% were detected once. The ten largest clones capture just over 2.5% of the sample.

The cohort was made up of 666 healthy bone marrow donors. At the time of sampling, every cohort member was nominally healthy, though immune exposures that went unrecorded were likely present. The donor was CMV seronegative and was included in the group of about 350 seronegative cohort members. Each donor provided a peripheral blood sample, and peripheral blood mononuclear cells were used for TCR beta sequencing. The Qiagen DNeasy Blood Extraction Kit was used to extract genomic DNA from the blood cell samples. Points on this clone: Its target antigen remains unknown. There are no base qualities to consult, and no much larger clone falls within one base.

CDR1 and CDR2, per the germline V gene, are SGHRS and YFSETQ. Reading from cysteine to phenylalanine, the CDR3 counts 14 amino acids. Of the read, only the CDR3 DNA is kept; its 42 bases are in frame from base 1. V is cut back by 4 bases and J by 1 base, with 4 bases in the junction unmatched. Sequencing was carried out using PBMCs. The source of this sequence is a man aged 40-50 years in good health and CMV-seronegative. The chain was built from TRBV5-1 and TRBJ2-7; TRBD2 fits 8 bases in the junction. The CDR3 has the sequence CASSQPSGSYEQYF. At the DNA level, the sequence is TGCGCCAGCAGCCAGCCTAGCGGGTCCTACGAGCAGTACTTC.